The next 26 T cell receptor beta chains were all read from a single sample in a study of neurological immune-mediated disorders. In TCRdb, the 5' RACE reads were re-called with MiXCR into one record per CDR3 protein. The table lists around 21,000 distinct CDR3 sequences, approximately 7.9% of them singletons. Sequenced sample: CD8+ T cells from blood. The receptors come from a woman aged 25 to 39 with HTLV-1-associated myelopathy (HAM/TSP).

V usage is TRBV20-1 and J usage is TRBJ1-1; D gene uncertain. V lost 4 bases to trimming and J lost 6 bases, with 24 bases between them. The CDR3 spans 16 residues. Per the germline V gene, CDR1 is DFQATT and CDR2 is SNEGSKA (reference sequence). CDR3 nucleotides: TGCAGTGCTATCCCCTTGGGGTGGGCTGAATATTCTGAAGCTTTCTTT. The encoded protein is CSAIPLGWAEYSEAFF.

This clonotype was seen repeatedly, ten times or more. The gene calls are TRBV5-8 and TRBJ2-1, with D maybe TRBD2 (7 bases). V was pared by 3 bases and J by 7 bases, with 14 bases between. The CDR3 is made up of 14 amino acids. Germline lookup yields CDR1 SGHTS and CDR2 YDEGEE. The CDR3 protein is CASSSGGRGNEQFF. CDR3 DNA: TGTGCCAGCAGCTCGGGGGGCCGGGGGAATGAGCAGTTCTTC.

This clonotype was counted many times. V gene TRBV5-1 combines with J gene TRBJ2-3; possibly TRBD2 for D (6 bases). The CDR3 covers 18 residues. The V gene lost 4 bases and the J gene lost 0 bases, with 21 bases spanning the gap. CDR1 is SGHRS and CDR2 is YFSETQ in the germline V gene. CDR3 amino acids: CASSLPHAGGTSTDTQYF. The CDR3 DNA follows: TGCGCCAGCAGCCTTCCCCATGCTGGGGGGACTAGCACAGATACGCAGTATTTT.

This clonotype was seen repeatedly, ten times or more. The rearrangement uses TRBV20-1 and TRBJ2-7, with D maybe TRBD2 (5 bases). Germline CDR1 is DFQATT and CDR2 is SNEGSKA (reference sequence). Trimming shortened V by 1 base and J by 6 bases, and 10 bases separated the two germline ends. The CDR3 is made up of 12 amino acids. Written as DNA, the CDR3 is TGCAGTGCTAGAGGTAATAGCGCCGAGCAGTACTTC. Its translation is CSARGNSAEQYF.

This clonotype was seen many times. The J gene is TRBJ2-7, the V gene TRBV20-1, with a weak D call TRBD1 (6 bases). Germline CDR1 reads DFQATT; CDR2 reads SNEGSKA (reference sequence). The CDR3 consists of 13 residues. Trimming took off 6 bases at V and 0 bases at J, with 12 bases between the two ends. The CDR3 loop is CSARTAYSYEQYF. The CDR3, as DNA: TGCAGTGCAAGGACAGCTTACTCCTACGAGCAGTACTTC.

The V call is TRBV7-9, the J call TRBJ2-7; TRBD2 is a possible D gene (7 bases). CDR1 is SEHNR, CDR2 FQNEAQ, per germline (reference sequence). This CDR3 region has 17 residues. In DNA, the CDR3 is TGTGCCAGCATCTTAGATTTTACGGGGGGCAGCTCCTACGAGCAGTACGTC. Protein: CASILDFTGGSSYEQYV.

This clonotype has a count of ten or more. In nucleotides, the CDR3 is TGTGCCAGCAGTTACTCCCAGAACACTGAAGCTTTCTTT. Protein sequence: CASSYSQNTEAFF. The chain couples TRBV6-5 to TRBJ1-1; D remains ambiguous. Germline V CDR1 and CDR2: MNHEY, SVGAGI. The CDR3 runs to 13 residues. V was trimmed by 0 bases and J by 1 base, leaving 3 bases between them.

This clonotype was detected many times. The chain carries TRBV20-1 and TRBJ2-7, with D uncertain. V dropped 6 bases and J dropped 2 bases, with 17 bases sitting between them. The CDR3 loop spans 14 amino acids. Looked up from germline, CDR1 is DFQATT and CDR2 is SNEGSKA (reference sequence). The DNA of the CDR3 is TGCAGTGCAGGAACTGTGGGCCGGACCTACGAGCAGTACTTC. Its translation: CSAGTVGRTYEQYF.

In this sample, this clonotype turned up many times. The chain combines TRBV7-9 with TRBJ1-1; D is unclear. The CDR3 runs to 12 residues. V was cut by 1 base and J by 7 bases, with 7 bases left in between. CDR1 is SEHNR and CDR2 is FQNEAQ in the germline V gene (reference sequence). CDR3 sequence: CASSLGRIEAFF. The CDR3 bases are TGTGCCAGCAGCTTAGGGCGGATTGAAGCTTTCTTT.

This clonotype has at least ten counts. The rearrangement joins TRBV25-1 to TRBJ1-2; D is perhaps TRBD1 (6 bases). Germline V lookup: CDR1 MGHDK, CDR2 SYGVNS. The V end lost 6 bases, the J end lost 6 bases, and 8 bases lay between the germline ends. CDR3 length equals 11 residues. This CDR3 is CASRQGHGYTF. The CDR3 bases are TGTGCCAGCAGGCAGGGGCATGGCTACACCTTC.

This clonotype was seen many times. Possible read error: a much larger clone is one base away. This chain uses TRBV20-1 with TRBJ2-3, with 7 nucleotides matching TRBD1. The CDR3 runs to 14 residues. The V gene end was trimmed by 3 bases and the J gene end by 0 bases; junction bases not matched to a gene: 3. CDR1 and CDR2 from the germline V gene are DFQATT and SNEGSKA (reference sequence). This CDR3 reads CSASRGGSTDTQYF. The CDR3 bases are TGCAGTGCTAGTAGAGGGGGCAGCACAGATACGCAGTATTTT.

In this sample, this clonotype turned up many times. In DNA, the CDR3 is TGCAGTGCTAGTCCAACAGGGAACACTGAAGCTTTCTTT. Encoded protein: CSASPTGNTEAFF. The chain uses TRBV20-1 and TRBJ1-1, with D perhaps matching TRBD1 (5 bases). The CDR3 sequence is 13 residues long. Germline V CDR1 and CDR2: DFQATT, SNEGSKA (reference sequence). V was shortened by 3 bases and J by 1 base, with 9 bases between the two germline ends.

This clonotype was seen repeatedly, ten times or more. The chain combines TRBV5-1 with TRBJ2-2, with D unresolved. CDR3 size: 12 residues. V shed 0 bases and J shed 6 bases, with 3 bases lying between them. Germline V gene data show CDR1 as SGHRS and CDR2 as YFSETQ. CDR3 DNA: TGCGCCAGCAGCTTGGCCGCCGGGGAGCTGTTTTTT. This sequence encodes CASSLAAGELFF. The full variable domain, in which reference TRBV5-1 and TRBJ2-2 provide the parts outside the CDR3, is KAGVTQTPRYLIKTRGQQVTLSCSPISGHRSVSWYQQTPGQGLQFLFEYFSETQRNKGNFPGRFSGRQFSNSRSEMNVSTLELGDSALYLCASSLAAGELFFGEGSRLTVL.

The table lists this clonotype with many counts. This chain uses TRBV5-1 with TRBJ2-7; 8 bases line up with TRBD2. V was pared by 4 bases and J by 5 bases, with 17 bases of the junction left unmatched. CDR3 length: 17 residues. The germline gives CDR1 SGHRS, CDR2 YFSETQ. Here the CDR3 DNA reads TGCGCCAGCAGCCACCTCTCTCCGGGGGGGCCAAGGAACGAGCAGTACTTC. Its protein product is CASSHLSPGGPRNEQYF.

The chain joins TRBV30 to TRBJ1-1; possibly TRBD1 for D (6 bases). CDR1 and CDR2 from the germline V gene are GTSNPN and SVGIG (reference sequence). The CDR3 is made up of 11 amino acids. In DNA, the CDR3 is TGTGCTACTGAGAGGGGGTCGGAAGCTTTCTTT. Its translation is CATERGSEAFF.

This clonotype was detected many times. The chain links TRBV27 to TRBJ2-7, with 8 bases identical to TRBD1. The CDR3 covers 11 residues. Germline CDR1 MNHEY, CDR2 SMNVEV (reference sequence). After removal of 7 bases from V and 5 bases from J, the junction contained 1 base not matched to a gene. Written as DNA, the CDR3 is TGTGCCAGCATGGACAGGGACGAGCAGTACTTC. Protein product: CASMDRDEQYF.

This clonotype occurred many times. The chain employs TRBV25-1 and TRBJ2-7; D unclear. CDR1 is MGHDK, CDR2 SYGVNS, per germline. This CDR3 comprises 14 residues. Trimming took off 1 base at V and 2 bases at J, with 9 bases between the two ends. The DNA of the CDR3 is TGTGCCAGCAGTGAATTTAATACCCCCTACGAGCAGTACTTC. Translating it yields CASSEFNTPYEQYF.

This clonotype was observed at least ten times. The CDR3 here is CASSFTLAGGSYNEQFF. The CDR3 DNA reads TGTGCCAGCAGCTTTACCCTAGCGGGGGGTTCCTACAATGAGCAGTTCTTC. This chain uses TRBV7-8 with TRBJ2-1, with 11 nucleotides matching TRBD2. CDR1 and CDR2 (germline): SGHVS, FQNEAQ. The trim removed 3 bases at V and 1 base at J, leaving 5 bases unmatched. CDR3 size: 17 residues.

This clonotype was observed at least ten times. The chain uses TRBV20-1 and TRBJ2-7; D not resolved. Germline values: CDR1 DFQATT, CDR2 SNEGSKA (reference sequence). This CDR3 has 13 amino acids. V gave up 3 bases and J gave up 2 bases, with 11 bases separating them. The CDR3 coding sequence is TGCAGTGCTAGTAACTCCCCCCCCTACGAGCAGTACTTC. The encoded protein is CSASNSPPYEQYF.

This chain's CDR3 is CASSHVKGMYEAFF. The CDR3, as DNA: TGTGCCAGCAGCCATGTTAAAGGAATGTATGAAGCTTTCTTT. This chain uses TRBV3-1 with TRBJ1-1; D call uncertain. The ends were cut back, 3 bases at V and 7 bases at J, with 15 bases in the middle. Per germline, CDR1 LGHDT and CDR2 YNNKEL (reference sequence). The CDR3 runs 14 residues.

By sample fraction, this clonotype is medium-sized. The genes are TRBV28 and TRBJ2-1; maybe TRBD2 (7 bases). This CDR3 region has 17 residues. Trimming took 11 bases from V and 1 from J, leaving 24 bases between them. Germline loops: CDR1 MDHEN, CDR2 SYDVKM. The CDR3 loop is CACWGGLTHHSYNEQFF. Written as DNA, the CDR3 is TGTGCCTGCTGGGGGGGGCTCACACACCATTCCTACAATGAGCAGTTCTTC.

This clonotype has at least ten counts. The gene calls are TRBV19 and TRBJ2-3; TRBD2 agrees at 8 bases. The CDR3 runs to 15 residues. Trimming at V came to 5 bases and at J to 1 base, leaving 5 bases not matched to a gene. Germline V gene sequence: CDR1 LNHDA, CDR2 SQIVND (reference sequence). CDR3 residues: CASSWAGGRTDTQYF. The CDR3 region has the DNA TGTGCCAGTAGTTGGGCGGGGGGACGCACAGATACGCAGTATTTT.

This clonotype was seen ten or more times. The chain is built from TRBV20-1 and TRBJ1-5; no clear D gene. Germline V gives CDR1 DFQATT, CDR2 SNEGSKA (reference sequence). V gave up 5 bases and J gave up 3 bases, with 17 bases separating them. This CDR3 is built from 15 residues. CDR3 protein: CSAHGSQFYNQPQHF. CDR3 nucleotide sequence: TGCAGTGCTCACGGCAGTCAGTTTTACAATCAGCCCCAGCATTTT.

This clonotype showed up many times. The chain employs TRBV5-1 and TRBJ2-1; no clear D gene. This CDR3 has 15 residues. Germline CDR1 reads SGHRS; CDR2 reads YFSETQ. Trimming removed 0 bases at V and 10 bases at J, with 17 bases between. Here the CDR3 DNA reads TGCGCCAGCAGCTTGGCCCCTGGGCTAGTCTGGGAGCAGTTCTTC. Its translation is CASSLAPGLVWEQFF.

This clonotype was recorded many times. The rearrangement uses TRBV6-6 and TRBJ2-1, with a weak D call TRBD1 (5 bases). CDR3 length equals 13 residues. Trimming removed 4 bases at V and 4 bases at J, with 8 bases between. In germline, CDR1 is MNHNY, CDR2 SVGAGI (reference sequence). This CDR3 is CASSWGGYNEQFF. In DNA, the CDR3 is TGTGCCAGCAGTTGGGGCGGATACAATGAGCAGTTCTTC.

This clonotype was seen many times. The chain links TRBV24-1 to TRBJ2-2, with 9 bases lining up with TRBD1. CDR3 size: 22 residues. Trimming took 2 bases from V and 2 from J; bases not matched to a gene: 20. Germline V gene data show CDR1 as KGHDR and CDR2 as SFDVKD. The CDR3 sequence: CATSDSFYFRTGDIGNTGELFF. The CDR3 DNA reads TGTGCCACCAGTGATTCGTTCTACTTCCGGACAGGGGATATCGGTAACACCGGGGAGCTGTTTTTT.